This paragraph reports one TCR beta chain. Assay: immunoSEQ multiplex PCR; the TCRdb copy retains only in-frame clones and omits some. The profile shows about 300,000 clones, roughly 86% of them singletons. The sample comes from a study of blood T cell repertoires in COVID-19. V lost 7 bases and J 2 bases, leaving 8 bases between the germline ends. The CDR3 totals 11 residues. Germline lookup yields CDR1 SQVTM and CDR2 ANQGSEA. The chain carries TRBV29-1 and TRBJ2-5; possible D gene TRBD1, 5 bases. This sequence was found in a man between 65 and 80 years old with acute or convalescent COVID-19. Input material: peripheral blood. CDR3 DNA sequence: TGCAGCGCCAGACAGCAAGAGACCCAGTACTTC. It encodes CSARQQETQYF.